Listed here are 16 T cell receptor beta chains from one sample, sequenced in a study of T cells expressing NK-cell markers. TCRdb reanalyzed the 5' RACE reads, giving one entry per CDR3 protein sequence and no DNA. Found here are roughly 180,000 distinct CDR3 sequences; the top ten clones hold about 18%. Sequenced: blood T cells: a sorted CD56 or NKG2C T cell subset, CD4+ or CD8+ T cells, or bulk PBMC T cells (not recorded which). The receptor set was obtained from a woman aged 18 to 75 in good health.

V gene TRBV7-6 combines with J gene TRBJ2-2; without DNA, the TCRdb call of TRBD1 cannot be checked. CDR3 length: 18 amino acids. Germline V gene lookup returns CDR1 SGHVS and CDR2 FNYEAQ. The CDR3 is CASSLRGPNRMNTGELFF.

The chain has TRBV10-3 and TRBJ2-1; TCRdb outputs TRBD2, but without DNA this stays unchecked. The CDR3 is 16 amino acids. Germline CDR1 reads ENHRY; CDR2 reads SYGVKD. CDR3 residues: CAISDSLVISYNEQFF.

The J gene is TRBJ1-5, the V gene TRBV2. The CDR3 is made up of 13 amino acids. Germline V gene data show CDR1 as SNHLY and CDR2 as FYNNEI. The CDR3 sequence is CASRRSSNQPQHF.

The chain couples TRBV12-3 or TRBV12-4 to TRBJ2-5; no DNA is available, so the TRBD1 call from TCRdb remains unchecked. The CDR3 has 13 amino acids. This chain's CDR3 is CASSQQGAVTQYF.

The chain links TRBV7-9 to TRBJ1-6; lacking DNA, the TRBD1 call made by TCRdb goes unchecked. Germline V gene sequence: CDR1 SEHNR, CDR2 FQNEAQ (reference sequence). The CDR3 totals 16 residues. The CDR3 sequence: CASNPGPNNYNSPLHF.

The chain is built from TRBV2 and TRBJ2-4; TCRdb lists TRBD2, though no DNA is available to test this call. CDR3 size: 15 residues. CDR1 SNHLY and CDR2 FYNNEI come from the germline V gene. CDR3 sequence reads: CASSETWTRRNIQYF.

This sequence joins TRBV4-2 and TRBJ2-7. This CDR3 is built from 14 residues. The germline gives CDR1 LGHNA, CDR2 YNFKEQ. The CDR3 region is CASSPSETKAEQYF.

V usage is TRBV20-1 and J usage is TRBJ1-5; checking the TCRdb D call of TRBD1 is not possible without DNA. The CDR3 consists of 13 residues. Germline V gives CDR1 DFQATT, CDR2 SNEGSKA (reference sequence). CDR3 residues: CSARGHSNQPQHF.

The chain is built from TRBV20-1 and TRBJ1-1; checking the TCRdb D call of TRBD1 is not possible without DNA. The CDR3 contains 14 residues. Per germline, CDR1 DFQATT and CDR2 SNEGSKA (reference sequence). The CDR3 sequence: CSARGDRGSTEAFF.

The chain couples TRBV5-1 to TRBJ1-1; the D call of TRBD1 rests on TCRdb alone, since no DNA is present to check it. This CDR3 has 13 residues. Germline values: CDR1 SGHRS, CDR2 YFSETQ. The CDR3 reads CASSAGVSTEAFF.

The rearrangement links TRBV20-1 to TRBJ2-1; TCRdb reports TRBD2, a call that lacks DNA to check it against. Looked up from germline, CDR1 is DFQATT and CDR2 is SNEGSKA (reference sequence). The CDR3 is 14 residues long. This CDR3 is CSARGREGRYEQFF.

The chain joins TRBV20-1 to TRBJ1-3. Looked up from germline, CDR1 is DFQATT and CDR2 is SNEGSKA (reference sequence). The length of the CDR3 is 13 residues. The CDR3 protein is CSASRGGANTIYF.

The chain is built from TRBV6-1 and TRBJ2-3; TCRdb's assignment of TRBD2 cannot be checked, as there is no DNA. The CDR3 totals 16 residues. Germline V gives CDR1 MNHNS, CDR2 SASEGT. CDR3 protein: CASSRLAGGQADTQYF.

The V call is TRBV5-4, the J call TRBJ2-1; TCRdb names TRBD2, which stays unverified in the absence of DNA. The CDR3 sequence is 16 residues long. CDR1 is SGHNT and CDR2 is YYREEE in the germline V gene (reference sequence). CDR3 residues: CASSSVAGNSYNEQFF.

The chain employs TRBV20-1 and TRBJ2-7; TCRdb proposes TRBD1, but this gene call is untestable without DNA. This CDR3 region has 13 residues. Germline loops: CDR1 DFQATT, CDR2 SNEGSKA (reference sequence). CDR3 protein: CSAEDRGSNEQYF.

The chain has TRBV29-1 and TRBJ1-5; TCRdb gives TRBD1 as the D gene, but with no DNA this cannot be confirmed. The CDR3 sequence is 12 residues long. Germline CDR1 reads SQVTM; CDR2 reads ANQGSEA. The CDR3 loop reads CSVMTVAQPQHF.